Shown below are 11 T cell receptor beta chains from a single sample sequenced in a study of response to subunit inactivated influenza vaccine (dated by TCRdb to 2017 to 2018). Receptor libraries were prepared by RT-PCR. Reads for this sample came from an Illumina HiSeq 2500. TCRdb cleaned the public reads at Q25 with fastp, built clones with MiXCR and kept in-frame beta chains. Entries are consolidated by CDR3 protein sequence, retaining the most common genes and DNA. The sample data list around 520,000 distinct CDR3 sequences, and about 25% of these were observed just once. 1.5% to 2% of the sample goes to the ten largest clones. This specimen was CD4+ T cells sorted from PBMCs, taken roughly 5 days after vaccination. The source is a man aged 45 to 65 who received an inactivated influenza vaccine. Donor details come from another sample of the same person, matched by shared clones.

The V call is TRBV20-1, the J call TRBJ1-6; TRBD1 matches 7 bases. Trimming removed 2 bases from V and 7 bases from J; junction bases left unmatched: 5. The CDR3 runs to 14 residues. The germline V gene encodes CDR1 DFQATT and CDR2 SNEGSKA (reference sequence). This CDR3 is CSARFGQANSPLHF. The CDR3 coding sequence is TGCAGTGCTAGATTTGGACAGGCGAATTCACCCCTCCACTTT.

This chain uses TRBV6-1 with TRBJ1-2; perhaps TRBD1 as D (6 bases). With 10 bases removed from V and 8 bases from J, the gap between germline ends came to 20 bases. CDR1 is MNHNS and CDR2 is SASEGT in the germline V gene. The CDR3 extends over 13 amino acids. The CDR3 sequence is CATSYGGTTGYTF. As DNA, the CDR3 is TGTGCCACTTCTTACGGGGGGACAACGGGCTACACCTTC.

This clonotype was detected only a few times. CDR3 sequence: CASRSGLETQYF. The CDR3, as DNA: TGTGCCAGCAGATCAGGGTTGGAGACCCAGTACTTC. This chain joins TRBV7-2 and TRBJ2-5; a weak D match, TRBD1 (5 bases). The ends were cut back, 6 bases at V and 5 bases at J, with 10 bases in the middle. Germline V gene data show CDR1 as SGHTA and CDR2 as FQGNSA. CDR3 length: 12 amino acids.

This clonotype was counted between two and nine times. The chain is built from TRBV6-5 and TRBJ2-7; D is possibly TRBD2 (8 bases). The V gene lost 7 bases and the J gene lost 9 bases, with 16 bases spanning the gap. The CDR3 runs to 12 residues. Germline loops: CDR1 MNHEY, CDR2 SVGAGI. CDR3: CASKGGAGGQYF. In DNA form, the CDR3 reads TGTGCCAGCAAAGGGGGCGCGGGGGGGCAGTACTTC.

The chain joins TRBV11-2 to TRBJ1-3; D is unresolved. The CDR3 runs 14 residues. Between the trimmed V and J ends, which lost 3 bases and 2 bases, there was a span of 8 bases. Germline V gene data show CDR1 as SGHAT and CDR2 as FQNNGV. CDR3 DNA sequence: TGTGCCAGCAGCTTGGCCTTGACTGGAAACACCATATATTTT. This sequence encodes CASSLALTGNTIYF. The variable domain in full, completed from reference TRBV11-2 and TRBJ1-3, reads EAGVAQSPRYKIIEKRQSVAFWCNPISGHATLYWYQQILGQGPKLLIQFQNNGVVDDSQLPKDRFSAERLKGVDSTLKIQPAKLEDSAVYLCASSLALTGNTIYFGEGSWLTVV.

As regards this clonotype: Just one base apart from a much larger clone, this may be a read error. The chain carries TRBV14 and TRBJ2-2, with 7 bases lining up with TRBD1. CDR1 and CDR2 (germline): SGHDN, FVKESK. The CDR3 loop spans 16 amino acids. CDR3: CTSSTNRGQNTGELFF. The CDR3 DNA sequence: TGTACCAGCAGCACCAACAGGGGTCAGAACACCGGGGAGCTGTTTTTT. Looking up the rest from reference TRBV14 and TRBJ2-2 gives the full variable domain: EAGVTQFPSHSVIEKGQTVTLRCDPISGHDNLYWYRRVMGKEIKFLLHFVKESKQDESGMPNNRFLAERTGGTYSTLKVQPAELEDSGVYFCTSSTNRGQNTGELFFGEGSRLTVL.

This clonotype showed up many times. The chain joins TRBV10-3 to TRBJ2-2; maybe TRBD2 (6 bases). V was trimmed by 6 bases and J by 1 base, leaving 9 bases between them. Germline CDR1 reads ENHRY; CDR2 reads SYGVKD. The CDR3 loop spans 14 amino acids. The CDR3 DNA is TGTGCCATCAGCCGGGACTTGAACACCGGGGAGCTGTTTTTT. Residues: CAISRDLNTGELFF.

The chain couples TRBV10-3 to TRBJ2-7; 7 nucleotides line up with TRBD2. This CDR3 spans 13 amino acids. J gave up 7 bases and V 4 bases, and 7 bases lay outside the gene matches. Germline-derived CDR1 and CDR2 are ENHRY and SYGVKD. The CDR3 here is CAISGGKAGEQYF. CDR3 in DNA: TGTGCCATCAGTGGAGGGAAAGCGGGGGAGCAGTACTTC.

This clonotype was picked up a small number of times. J is TRBJ1-2 and V is TRBV7-9, with a possible D match to TRBD1 (6 bases). Deletions cut 1 base from V and 3 bases from J, with 12 bases between. The CDR3 extends over 15 amino acids. Per germline, CDR1 SEHNR and CDR2 FQNEAQ (reference sequence). This chain's CDR3 is CASSLGTAYDYGYTF. The DNA for the CDR3 is TGTGCCAGCAGCTTAGGGACAGCTTATGACTATGGCTACACCTTC.

The V and J genes are TRBV7-2 and TRBJ2-3; no reliable D call. Germline assignment: CDR1 SGHTA and CDR2 FQGNSA. Trimming pared 0 bases from V and 3 bases from J, leaving 13 bases between. This CDR3 is 16 amino acids long. The chain's CDR3 is CASSLANFLTTDTQYF. CDR3 DNA sequence: TGTGCCAGCAGCTTAGCGAATTTCCTGACAACAGATACGCAGTATTTT.

This clonotype was seen a few times. The J gene is TRBJ2-4, the V gene TRBV7-8; the match to TRBD1 covers 9 bases. The trim removed 3 bases at V and 7 bases at J, leaving 4 bases unmatched. Germline loops: CDR1 SGHVS, CDR2 FQNEAQ. CDR3 size: 14 residues. CDR3 DNA sequence: TGTGCCAGCAGCTTCGGACAGGGGCTTAACATTCAGTACTTC. It codes for CASSFGQGLNIQYF.